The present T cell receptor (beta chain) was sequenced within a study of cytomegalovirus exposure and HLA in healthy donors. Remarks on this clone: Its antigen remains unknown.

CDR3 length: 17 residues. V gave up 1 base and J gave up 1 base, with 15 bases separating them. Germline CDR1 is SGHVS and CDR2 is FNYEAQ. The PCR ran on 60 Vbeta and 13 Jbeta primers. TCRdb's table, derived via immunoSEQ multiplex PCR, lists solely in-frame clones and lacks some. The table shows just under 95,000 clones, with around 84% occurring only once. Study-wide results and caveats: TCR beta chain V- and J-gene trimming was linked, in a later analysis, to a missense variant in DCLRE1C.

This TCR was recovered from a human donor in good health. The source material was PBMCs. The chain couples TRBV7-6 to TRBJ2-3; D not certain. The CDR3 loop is CASSLGVRGPGTDTQYF. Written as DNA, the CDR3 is TGTGCCAGCAGCTTAGGGGTTCGCGGCCCAGGCACAGATACGCAGTATTTT.